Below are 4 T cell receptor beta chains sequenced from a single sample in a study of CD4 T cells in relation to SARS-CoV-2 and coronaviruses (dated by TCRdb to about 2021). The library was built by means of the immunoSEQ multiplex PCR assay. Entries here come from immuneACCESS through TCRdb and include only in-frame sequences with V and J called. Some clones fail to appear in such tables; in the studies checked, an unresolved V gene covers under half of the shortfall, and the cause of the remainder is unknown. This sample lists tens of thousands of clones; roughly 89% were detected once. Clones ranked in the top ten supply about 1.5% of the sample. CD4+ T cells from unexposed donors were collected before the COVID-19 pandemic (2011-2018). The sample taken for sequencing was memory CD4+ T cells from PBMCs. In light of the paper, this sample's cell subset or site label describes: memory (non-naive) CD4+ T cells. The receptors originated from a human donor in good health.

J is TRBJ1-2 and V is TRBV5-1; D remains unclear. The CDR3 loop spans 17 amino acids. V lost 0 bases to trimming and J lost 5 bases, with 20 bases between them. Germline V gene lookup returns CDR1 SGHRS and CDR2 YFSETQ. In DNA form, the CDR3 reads TGCGCCAGCAGCTTGGACGGATCTCCGACCAGATTTTATGGCTACACCTTC. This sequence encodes CASSLDGSPTRFYGYTF.

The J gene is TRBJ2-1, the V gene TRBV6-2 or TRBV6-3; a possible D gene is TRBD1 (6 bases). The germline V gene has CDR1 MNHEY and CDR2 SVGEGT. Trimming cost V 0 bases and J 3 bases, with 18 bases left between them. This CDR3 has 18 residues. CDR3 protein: CASSYSDPTGPNYNEQFF. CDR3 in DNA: TGTGCCAGCAGTTACTCCGATCCGACAGGACCGAACTACAATGAGCAGTTCTTC.

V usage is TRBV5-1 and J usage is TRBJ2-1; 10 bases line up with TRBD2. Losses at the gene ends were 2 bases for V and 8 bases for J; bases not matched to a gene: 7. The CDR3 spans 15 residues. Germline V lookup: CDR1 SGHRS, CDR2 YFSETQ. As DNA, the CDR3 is TGCGCCAGCAGCTTCGCTAGCGGGAGAGGGTATGAGCAGTTCTTC. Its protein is CASSFASGRGYEQFF.

The CDR3 is CASSPAGKQETQYF. In DNA form, the CDR3 reads TGTGCCAGCAGCCCGGCAGGGAAACAAGAGACCCAGTACTTC. The chain carries TRBV4-2 and TRBJ2-5; weak D call: TRBD1 (5 bases). This CDR3 is 14 amino acids long. The germline V gene encodes CDR1 LGHNA and CDR2 YNFKEQ. Trimming shortened V by 4 bases and J by 2 bases, and 11 bases separated the two germline ends.